This TCR beta chain is from a study of blood T cell repertoires in COVID-19. In the study overall: Samples of COVID-19 (acute and convalescent) were obtained from the United States, Italy and Spain. PBMCs, B-cell-depleted T cells, or T cells provided the cDNA or gDNA that made up the material.

The CDR3 spans 15 residues. V was clipped by 3 bases and J by 1 base; unmatched bases: 3. Germline assignment: CDR1 SGHNT and CDR2 YYREEE (reference sequence). How the authors handled the data: The authors estimated nucleated cell counts from reference gene primer amplification. The assay was immunoSEQ multiplex PCR, and TCRdb's table has in-frame clones only and misses some. Clonal size and the V and J genes are those of that table, whereas D and trimming came from the DNA. In the table there are roughly 210,000 clones, about nine tenths of which are singletons. The chain has TRBV5-4 and TRBJ2-1; 8 bases align to TRBD1. The source material was peripheral blood. The receptor's source is a man aged 70-80 years with acute or convalescent COVID-19. This CDR3 reads CASSSGQGSYNEQFF. In DNA, the CDR3 is TGTGCCAGCAGCTCCGGACAGGGATCCTACAATGAGCAGTTCTTC. Using reference TRBV5-4 and TRBJ2-1 for the parts outside the CDR3, the full variable domain is ETGVTQSPTHLIKTRGQQVTLRCSSQSGHNTVSWYQQALGQGPQFIFQYYREEENGRGNFPPRFSGLQFPNYSSELNVNALELDDSALYLCASSSGQGSYNEQFFGPGTRLTVL.